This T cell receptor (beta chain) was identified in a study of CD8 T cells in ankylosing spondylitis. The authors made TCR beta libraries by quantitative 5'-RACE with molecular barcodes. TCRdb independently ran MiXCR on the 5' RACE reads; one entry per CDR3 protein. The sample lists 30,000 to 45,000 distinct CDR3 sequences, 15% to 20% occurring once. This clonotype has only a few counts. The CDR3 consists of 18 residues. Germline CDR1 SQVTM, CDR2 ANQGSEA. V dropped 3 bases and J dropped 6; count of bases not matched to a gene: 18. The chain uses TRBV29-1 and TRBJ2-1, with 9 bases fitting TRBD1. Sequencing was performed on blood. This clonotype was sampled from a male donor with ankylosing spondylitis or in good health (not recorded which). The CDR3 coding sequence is TGCAGCGTTGACCTAAACGGCTACGGGACAGGGTTGCGCAATGAGCAGTTCTTC. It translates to CSVDLNGYGTGLRNEQFF.